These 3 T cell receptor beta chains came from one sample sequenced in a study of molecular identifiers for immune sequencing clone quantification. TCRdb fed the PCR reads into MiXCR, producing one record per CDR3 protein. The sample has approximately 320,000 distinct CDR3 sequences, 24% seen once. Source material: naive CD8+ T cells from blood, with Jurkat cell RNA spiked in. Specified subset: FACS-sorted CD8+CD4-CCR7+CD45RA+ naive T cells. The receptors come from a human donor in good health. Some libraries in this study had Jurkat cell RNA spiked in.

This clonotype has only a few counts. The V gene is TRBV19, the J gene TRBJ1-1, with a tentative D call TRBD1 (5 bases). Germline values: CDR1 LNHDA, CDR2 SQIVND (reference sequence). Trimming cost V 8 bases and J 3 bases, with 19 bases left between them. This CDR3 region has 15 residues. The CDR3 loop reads CASRLGTRGDTEAFF. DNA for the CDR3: TGTGCCAGTCGCCTCGGGACTAGGGGTGACACTGAAGCTTTCTTT.

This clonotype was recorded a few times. CDR3 DNA: TGCAGTGCTAGAGGCCGGACAGCGCCCTATGATCAGCCCCAGCATTTT. Residues: CSARGRTAPYDQPQHF. This chain connects TRBV20-1 to TRBJ1-5; a possible D gene is TRBD1 (6 bases). Germline CDR1 DFQATT, CDR2 SNEGSKA (reference sequence). There are 16 residues in the CDR3. Trimming pared 1 base from V and 5 bases from J, leaving 18 bases between.

CDR3 protein: CASSYRGPHEQYF. The DNA of the CDR3 is TGTGCCAGCAGTTACAGGGGCCCCCACGAGCAGTACTTC. The gene calls are TRBV6-5 and TRBJ2-7; tentatively, D is TRBD1 (5 bases). This CDR3 contains 13 residues. Germline loops: CDR1 MNHEY, CDR2 SVGAGI. V lost 2 bases to trimming and J lost 5 bases, with 10 bases between them.